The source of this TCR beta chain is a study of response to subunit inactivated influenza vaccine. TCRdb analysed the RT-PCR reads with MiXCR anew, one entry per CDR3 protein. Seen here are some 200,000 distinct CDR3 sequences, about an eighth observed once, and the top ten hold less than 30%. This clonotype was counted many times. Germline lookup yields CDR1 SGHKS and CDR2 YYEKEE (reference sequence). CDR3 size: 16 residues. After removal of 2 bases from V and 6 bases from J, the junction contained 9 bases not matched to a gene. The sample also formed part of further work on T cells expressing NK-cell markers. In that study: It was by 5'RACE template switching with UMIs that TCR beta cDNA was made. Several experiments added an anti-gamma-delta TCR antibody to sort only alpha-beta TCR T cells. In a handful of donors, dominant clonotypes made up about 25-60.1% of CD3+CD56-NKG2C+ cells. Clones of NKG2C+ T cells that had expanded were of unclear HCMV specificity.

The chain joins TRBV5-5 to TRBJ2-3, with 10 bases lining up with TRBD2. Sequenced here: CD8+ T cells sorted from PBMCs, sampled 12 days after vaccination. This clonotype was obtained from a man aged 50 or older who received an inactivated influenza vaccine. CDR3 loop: CASSFGWGLAMDTQYF. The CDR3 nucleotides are TGTGCCAGCAGCTTTGGGTGGGGACTAGCGATGGATACGCAGTATTTT.